These 10 T cell receptor beta chains came from one sample sequenced in a study of cytomegalovirus exposure and HLA in healthy donors. Use of 60 Vbeta and 13 Jbeta primers characterized the PCR. Libraries were prepared by immunoSEQ multiplex PCR; TCRdb keeps only in-frame clonotypes and omits some of them. The sample yields around 100,000 clones, about 70% seen once. The material sequenced was PBMCs. These receptor sequences come from a man aged 45-65 years in good health and CMV-seropositive.

This clone came up once. The CDR3 bases are TGTGCCAGCAGGGACAGGAGCTCCTACGAGCAGTACTTC. Translated: CASRDRSSYEQYF. V gene TRBV6-1 combines with J gene TRBJ2-7, with 7 bases matching TRBD1. The germline V gene encodes CDR1 MNHNS and CDR2 SASEGT. The CDR3 length is 13 residues. With 6 bases clipped from V and 0 bases from J, the junction kept 2 bases outside the gene matches.

The chain employs TRBV9 and TRBJ1-1; 11 bases fit TRBD1. The CDR3 spans 17 residues. V dropped 6 bases and J dropped 5; count of bases not matched to a gene: 15. CDR1 and CDR2 from the germline V gene are SGDLS and YYNGEE. This CDR3 is CASIRGRGDRGVTEAFF. In nucleotides, the CDR3 is TGTGCCAGCATCCGCGGGAGAGGGGACAGGGGGGTTACTGAAGCTTTCTTT.

The rearrangement joins TRBV5-1 to TRBJ1-1; tentatively, D is TRBD1 (6 bases). CDR1 and CDR2 (germline): SGHRS, YFSETQ. The CDR3 sequence is 14 residues long. Trimming took 2 bases from V and 4 from J, leaving 12 bases between them. The CDR3 DNA sequence: TGCGCCAGCAGCTTTGGGGGGGGCTTCACTGAAGCTTTCTTT. Encoded protein: CASSFGGGFTEAFF.

The V and J genes are TRBV5-4 and TRBJ2-7; 7 nucleotides match TRBD1. In germline, CDR1 is SGHNT, CDR2 YYREEE (reference sequence). The J segment lost 7 bases and the V segment lost 2 bases, leaving 9 bases of the junction unmatched. The CDR3 spans 14 residues. The CDR3: CASSFDRASGEQYF. In DNA form, the CDR3 reads TGTGCCAGCAGCTTCGACAGGGCGTCGGGGGAGCAGTACTTC.

The chain links TRBV15 to TRBJ2-5; 16 bases are a match to TRBD2. With 9 bases clipped from V and 6 bases from J, the junction kept 19 bases outside the gene matches. CDR3 size: 19 residues. Germline V lookup: CDR1 LNHNV, CDR2 YYDKDF (reference sequence). CDR3 amino acids: CATARGTSGRAGISKTQYF. CDR3 nucleotides: TGTGCCACTGCACGGGGGACTAGCGGGAGGGCCGGGATTTCTAAGACCCAGTACTTC.

This clone was seen more than once but under ten times. The chain has TRBV7-2 and TRBJ2-3; unclear D gene. CDR3 length equals 14 residues. The V end lost 3 bases, the J end lost 4 bases, and 11 bases lay between the germline ends. The germline CDR1 and CDR2 sequences are SGHTA and FQGNSA. The CDR3 DNA reads TGTGCCAGCAGCTTTGAGGCAGTCTCAGATACGCAGTATTTT. It codes for CASSFEAVSDTQYF.

The J gene is TRBJ1-1, the V gene TRBV28; D perhaps matches TRBD1 (5 bases). The CDR3 length is 12 residues. The germline CDR1 and CDR2 sequences are MDHEN and SYDVKM. V shed 7 bases and J shed 8 bases, with 14 bases lying between them. The CDR3 loop is CASTAGTSEAFF. CDR3 DNA: TGTGCCAGCACCGCTGGGACTTCCGAAGCTTTCTTT.

This chain joins TRBV5-1 and TRBJ2-5; D is perhaps TRBD1 (6 bases). The last part of the DNA fits TRBJ2-7 better; the J call may be wrong. The CDR3 extends over 12 amino acids. Germline V CDR1 and CDR2: SGHRS, YFSETQ. The CDR3 DNA is TGCGCCAGCAGCCTACAGGGCTACGAGCAGTACTTC. This gives the protein CASSLQGYEQYF.

V gene TRBV25-1 combines with J gene TRBJ1-2; 8 positions agree with TRBD1. This CDR3 is built from 15 residues. Germline V gene sequence: CDR1 MGHDK, CDR2 SYGVNS. V lost 3 bases to trimming and J lost 3 bases; unmatched junction nucleotides: 6. The DNA of the CDR3 is TGTGCCAGCAGTGATGACAGGGGAGGCGACTATGGCTACACCTTC. Translation: CASSDDRGGDYGYTF.

Only a few counts were recorded for this clone. The rearrangement joins TRBV6-6 to TRBJ1-6, with a possible D match to TRBD1 (5 bases). Germline CDR1 reads MNHNY; CDR2 reads SVGAGI (reference sequence). The V end lost 6 bases, the J end lost 7 bases, and 19 bases lay between the germline ends. CDR3 length: 16 amino acids. As DNA, the CDR3 is TGTGCCAGCAGCCACAGCGGAGGGGCTGGGAATTCACCCCTCCACTTT. Translating it yields CASSHSGGAGNSPLHF.